The T cell receptor beta chain under discussion was sequenced for a study of somatic mutations in T cells in chronic GVHD (dated by TCRdb to about 2020). Genomic DNA was isolated and then used for TCRbeta deep sequencing. The immunoSEQ assay, provided as a commercial service, was used for both TCRbeta CDR3 sequencing and the initial data processing. The study's own analysis went as follows. Reads were demultiplexed, adapter and primer sequences were removed, similar clones were merged by frequency-ratio clustering, and V, D, J genes were annotated with IMGT. TCRdb took over this immuneACCESS table, retaining in-frame rearrangements with V and J assigned. Such tables are incomplete; in checked studies, under half of the missing clones stem from an unresolved V gene, and the remainder is unexplained. V and J calls plus clone size are reproduced from that table; the DNA served to infer D and trimming. This sample comprises around 13,000 clones, around 80% of them detected only once. The ten largest clones represent about 30% of the sample.

About this clone: It has no known antigen specificity. One base away there is no much larger clone; base qualities are not given.

The CDR3 runs 14 amino acids, cysteine and phenylalanine included. Only CDR3 DNA remains: 42 bases, in frame from the first base. The germline V gene specifies SGDLS as CDR1 and YYNGEE as CDR2. Trimmed from V: 2 bases; trimmed from J: 4 bases; junction bases lacking a gene match: 5. For sorting, staining was done with anti-CD3, anti-CD4, anti-CD8 and a Vbeta20 antibody from the IOTest Beta Mark kit on a FACSAria III, reaching purity above 97%. Peripheral blood was collected in sodium heparin tubes and mononuclear cells were isolated by Ficoll-Paque PLUS density gradient centrifugation. Before TCRbeta deep sequencing, the CD4+ Vbeta20+, CD4+ Vbeta20-, and CD8+ T cell fractions were FACS-sorted.

Sequenced input: Vbeta20-negative CD4+ T cells from blood. The cell subset or site label for this specimen denotes: CD4+ T cells sorted as TCR Vbeta20 negative by flow cytometry. The source is a male patient between 45 and 59 years old with chronic graft-versus-host disease. After a transplant, some T cells may be of graft donor origin. The V and J segments used are TRBV9 and TRBJ2-5; 7 nucleotides in the junction match TRBD1. In nucleotides, the sequence is TGTGCCAGCAGCGTGGCGACAGGGACAGAGACCCAGTACTTC. This translates into CASSVATGTETQYF.